This record covers a single T cell receptor (beta chain). Germline CDR1 and CDR2: MDHEN and SYDVKM. After removal of 4 bases from V and 2 bases from J, the junction contained 16 bases not matched to a gene. The CDR3 runs to 18 residues. It was during active infection that Seattle patients were enrolled and then longitudinally followed. This record belongs to a study of blood T cell repertoires in COVID-19. About the research overall: Researchers got acute and convalescent COVID-19 samples from the United States, Italy and Spain. PBMCs, B-cell-depleted T cells, or T cells provided the cDNA or gDNA that made up the material.

Authors' data handling: Nucleated cell number was recorded as an estimate derived from reference gene primer amplification. Measured with immunoSEQ multiplex PCR; TCRdb has only the in-frame clones, and not every one. The V and J calls and the clone size are those of that table, but D and trimming were determined from the DNA. The sample gives roughly 390,000 clones, roughly 86% of which show up once; about 10% is in the top ten. The sequencing input was peripheral blood. V is TRBV28 and J is TRBJ2-7; 8 bases fit TRBD2. This TCR was recovered from a woman in her 30s with COVID-19, enrolled during active disease. In nucleotides, the CDR3 is TGTGCCAGCAGTTCCCCTACTAGCGGTCATCAGGTCACCTACGAGCAGTACTTC. It specifies CASSSPTSGHQVTYEQYF.